These T cell receptor beta chains were read from a single sample in a study of shared clonotypes between healthy human individuals. Produced via immunoSEQ multiplex PCR; TCRdb's table is partial and in-frame only. In the table there are some 1 million clones, roughly 80% of which are singletons. Sequencing input: memory CD4+ T cells sorted from blood. Every receptor here comes from a man aged 18 to 35 in good health. The CDR3 runs from the conserved cysteine through the conserved F or W.

v_gene,j_gene,CDR3aa
TRBV11-2,TRBJ2-7,CASSLDADEQYF
TRBV27,TRBJ1-4,CASSLGRGAGEKLFF
TRBV28,TRBJ2-1,CASGSSYNEQFF
TRBV6-5,TRBJ1-1,CASSSPGTEAFF
TRBV7-2,TRBJ2-7,CASSSGLQAYEQYF
TRBV19,TRBJ1-2,CASSIGAGRFSGYTF
TRBV28,TRBJ2-7,CASAGGPTYEQYF
TRBV5-6,TRBJ1-6,CASSYPGLFSPLHF
TRBV6-5,TRBJ1-3,CATQTGSGNTIYF
TRBV30,TRBJ1-6,CAWSVAGGSSSPLHF
TRBV6-6,TRBJ2-2,CASISGSSNTGELFF
TRBV20-1,TRBJ1-1,CSARSNTEAFF
TRBV19,TRBJ1-2,CASSGILPVIHGYTF
TRBV5-1,TRBJ2-7,CASSLDPSGSSYEQYF
TRBV6-5,TRBJ1-6,CASSWGTGSSPLHF
TRBV5-4,TRBJ2-4,CASSRGLAGGENIQYF
TRBV14,TRBJ1-1,CASSQESSYTEAFF
TRBV11-2,TRBJ1-5,CASSQGQGIGQPQHF
TRBV6-1,TRBJ2-5,CAIRTYQETQYF
TRBV7-2,TRBJ1-2,CASSPLRPKGGTPNYGYTF
TRBV14,TRBJ1-1,CASSRRTGGTEAFF
TRBV18,TRBJ2-5,CASSPGPRQETQYF
TRBV5-4,TRBJ2-2,CASSKTVGDTGELFF
TRBV27,TRBJ1-6,CASSRASNSPLHF
TRBV4-3,TRBJ2-5,CASSQELGQETQYF
TRBV7-6,TRBJ2-2,CASSSISRLAANTGELFF
TRBV30,TRBJ2-7,CAWNADRALPYEQYF